This TCR beta chain was sequenced for a study of blood T cell repertoires in COVID-19. Germline CDR1 and CDR2: MNHEY and SVGAGI. CDR3 length equals 15 residues. The germline V and J ends were trimmed by 4 bases and 6 bases, with 18 bases remaining between them. Sequencing was performed with immunoSEQ multiplex PCR; in TCRdb, only in-frame clones are kept and a portion is missing. The table records roughly 440,000 clones, approximately 90% of them present only once. The source material was peripheral blood. The chain recombines TRBV6-5 with TRBJ1-2; D is possibly TRBD1 (5 bases). The receptor comes from a woman between 50 and 59 years old with COVID-19, enrolled during active disease. In nucleotides, the CDR3 is TGTGCCAGCAGTTCCCCATTCAGGGAAACTAATGGCTACACCTTC. Translated: CASSSPFRETNGYTF.